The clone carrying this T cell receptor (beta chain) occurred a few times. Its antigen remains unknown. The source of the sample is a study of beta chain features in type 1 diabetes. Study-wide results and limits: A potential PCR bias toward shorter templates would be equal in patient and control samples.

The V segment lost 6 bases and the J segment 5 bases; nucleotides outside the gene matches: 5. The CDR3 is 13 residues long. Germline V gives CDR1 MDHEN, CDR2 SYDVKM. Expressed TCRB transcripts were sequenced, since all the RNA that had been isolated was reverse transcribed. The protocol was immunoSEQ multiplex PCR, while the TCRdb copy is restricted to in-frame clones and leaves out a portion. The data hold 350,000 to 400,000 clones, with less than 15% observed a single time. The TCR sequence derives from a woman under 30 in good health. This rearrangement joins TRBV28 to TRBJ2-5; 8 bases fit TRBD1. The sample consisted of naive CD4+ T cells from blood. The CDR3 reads CASRSGGGETQYF. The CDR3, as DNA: TGTGCCAGCAGGTCAGGGGGCGGTGAGACCCAGTACTTC. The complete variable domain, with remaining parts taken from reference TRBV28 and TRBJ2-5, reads DVKVTQSSRYLVKRTGEKVFLECVQDMDHENMFWYRQDPGLGLRLIYFSYDVKMKEKGDIPEGYSVSREKKERFSLILESASTNQTSMYLCASRSGGGETQYFGPGTRLLVL.